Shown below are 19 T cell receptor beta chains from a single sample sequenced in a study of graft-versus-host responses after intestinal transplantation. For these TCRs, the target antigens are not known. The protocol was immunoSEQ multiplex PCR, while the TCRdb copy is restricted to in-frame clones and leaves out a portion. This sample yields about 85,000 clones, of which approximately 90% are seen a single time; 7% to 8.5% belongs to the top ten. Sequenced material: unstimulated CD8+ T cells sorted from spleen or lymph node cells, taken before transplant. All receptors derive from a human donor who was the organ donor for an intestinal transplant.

This CDR3 is CASSFLRGHVYGYTF. The CDR3 DNA sequence: TGCGCCAGCAGCTTTTTGCGGGGGCATGTTTATGGCTACACCTTC. V usage is TRBV5-1 and J usage is TRBJ1-2, with D perhaps matching TRBD1 (6 bases). V was shortened by 2 bases and J by 5 bases, with 16 bases between the two germline ends. This CDR3 spans 15 amino acids. The germline V gene has CDR1 SGHRS and CDR2 YFSETQ.

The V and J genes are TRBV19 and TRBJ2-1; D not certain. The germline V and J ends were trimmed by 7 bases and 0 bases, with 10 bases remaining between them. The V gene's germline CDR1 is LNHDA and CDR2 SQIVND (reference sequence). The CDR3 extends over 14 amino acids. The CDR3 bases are TGTGCCAGTATGGATGAAAGCTCCTACAATGAGCAGTTCTTC. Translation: CASMDESSYNEQFF.

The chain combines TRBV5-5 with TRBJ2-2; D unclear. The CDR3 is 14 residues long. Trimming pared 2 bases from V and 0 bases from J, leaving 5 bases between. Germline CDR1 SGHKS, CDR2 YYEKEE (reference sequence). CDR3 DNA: TGTGCCAGCAGCTTCGGGCCGAACACCGGGGAGCTGTTTTTT. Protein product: CASSFGPNTGELFF.

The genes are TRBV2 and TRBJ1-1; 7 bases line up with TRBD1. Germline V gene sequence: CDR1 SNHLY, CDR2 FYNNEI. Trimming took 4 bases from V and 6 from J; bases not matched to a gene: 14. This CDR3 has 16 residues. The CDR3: CASSGPGQQLTPEAFF. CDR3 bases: TGTGCCAGCAGTGGACCGGGACAGCAACTAACCCCTGAAGCTTTCTTT.

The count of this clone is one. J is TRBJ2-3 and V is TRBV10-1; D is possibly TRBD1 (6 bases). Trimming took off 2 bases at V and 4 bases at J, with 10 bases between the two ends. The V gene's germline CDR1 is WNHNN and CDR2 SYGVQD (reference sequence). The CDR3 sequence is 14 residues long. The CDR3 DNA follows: TGCGCCAGCAGTGAGACAGGGTCTCCAGATACGCAGTATTTT. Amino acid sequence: CASSETGSPDTQYF.

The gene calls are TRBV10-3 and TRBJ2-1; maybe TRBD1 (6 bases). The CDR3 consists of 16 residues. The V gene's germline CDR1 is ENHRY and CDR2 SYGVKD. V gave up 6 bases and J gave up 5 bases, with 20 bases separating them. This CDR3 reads CAISVPPGEKDNEQFF. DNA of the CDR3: TGTGCCATCAGCGTCCCCCCAGGGGAAAAAGACAATGAGCAGTTCTTC.

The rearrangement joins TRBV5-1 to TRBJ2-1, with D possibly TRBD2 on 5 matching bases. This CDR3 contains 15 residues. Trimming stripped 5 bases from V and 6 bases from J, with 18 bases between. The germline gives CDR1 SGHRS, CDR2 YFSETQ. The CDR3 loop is CASRSRLLGSNEQFF. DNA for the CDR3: TGCGCCAGCAGGTCCCGACTACTAGGATCCAATGAGCAGTTCTTC.

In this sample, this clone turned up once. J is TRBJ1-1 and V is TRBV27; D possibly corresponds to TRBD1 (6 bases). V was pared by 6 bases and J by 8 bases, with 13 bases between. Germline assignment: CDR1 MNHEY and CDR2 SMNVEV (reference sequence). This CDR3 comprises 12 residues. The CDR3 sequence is CASSLSGTEAFF. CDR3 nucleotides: TGTGCCAGCAGCTTGTCCGGGACAGAAGCTTTCTTT.

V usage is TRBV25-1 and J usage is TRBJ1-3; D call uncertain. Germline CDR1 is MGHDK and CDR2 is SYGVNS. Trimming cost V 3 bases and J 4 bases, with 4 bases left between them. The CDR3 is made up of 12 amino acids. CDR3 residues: CASSDAGNTIYF. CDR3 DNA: TGTGCCAGCAGTGATGCCGGAAACACCATATATTTT.

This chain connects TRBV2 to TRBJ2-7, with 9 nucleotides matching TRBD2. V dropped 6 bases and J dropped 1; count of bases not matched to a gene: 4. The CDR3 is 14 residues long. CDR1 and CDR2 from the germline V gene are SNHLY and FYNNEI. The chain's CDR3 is CASSGSGRSYEQYF. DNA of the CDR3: TGTGCCAGCAGCGGTAGCGGGAGATCCTACGAGCAGTACTTC. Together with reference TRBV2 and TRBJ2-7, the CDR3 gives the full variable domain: EPEVTQTPSHQVTQMGQEVILRCVPISNHLYFYWYRQILGQKVEFLVSFYNNEISEKSEIFDDQFSVERPDGSNFTLKIRSTKLEDSAMYFCASSGSGRSYEQYFGPGTRLTVT.

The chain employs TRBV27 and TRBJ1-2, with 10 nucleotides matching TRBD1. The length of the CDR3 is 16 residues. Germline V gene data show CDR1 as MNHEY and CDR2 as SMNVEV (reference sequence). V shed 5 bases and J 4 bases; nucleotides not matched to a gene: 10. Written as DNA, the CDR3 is TGTGCCAGCAGTAACCGCGACAGGGGGCCTCTCTATGGCTACACCTTC. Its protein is CASSNRDRGPLYGYTF.

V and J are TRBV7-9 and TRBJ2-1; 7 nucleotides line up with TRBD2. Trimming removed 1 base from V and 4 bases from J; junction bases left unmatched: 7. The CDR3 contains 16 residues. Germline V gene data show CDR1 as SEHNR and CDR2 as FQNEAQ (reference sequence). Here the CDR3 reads CASSLDGQGGYNEQFF. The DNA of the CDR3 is TGTGCCAGCAGCTTAGACGGGCAGGGAGGGTACAATGAGCAGTTCTTC.

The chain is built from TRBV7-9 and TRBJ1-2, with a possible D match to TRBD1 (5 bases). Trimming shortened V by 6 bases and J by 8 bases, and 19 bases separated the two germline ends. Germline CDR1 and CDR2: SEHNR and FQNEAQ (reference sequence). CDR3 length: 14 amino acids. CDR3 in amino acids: CASRDLSGNYGYTF. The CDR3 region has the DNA TGTGCCAGCAGGGACCTATCAGGGAATTACGGCTACACCTTC.

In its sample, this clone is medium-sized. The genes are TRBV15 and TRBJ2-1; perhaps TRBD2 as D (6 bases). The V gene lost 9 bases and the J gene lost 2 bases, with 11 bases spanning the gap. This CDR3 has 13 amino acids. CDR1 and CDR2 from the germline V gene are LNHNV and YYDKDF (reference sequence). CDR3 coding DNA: TGTGCCACGAAGGGAGGAGCCTACAATGAGCAGTTCTTC. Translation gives CATKGGAYNEQFF.

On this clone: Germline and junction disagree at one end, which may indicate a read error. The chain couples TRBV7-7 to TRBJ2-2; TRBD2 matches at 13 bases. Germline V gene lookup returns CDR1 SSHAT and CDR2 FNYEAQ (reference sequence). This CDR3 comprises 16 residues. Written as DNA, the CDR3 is TGTGCTAGCAGCGTGCCGGGACTAGCGGGAACATGGGAGCTGTTTTTT. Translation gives CASSVPGLAGTWELFF. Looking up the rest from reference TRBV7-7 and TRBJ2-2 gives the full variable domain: GAGVSQSPRYKVTKRGQDVTLRCDPISSHATLYWYQQALGQGPEFLTYFNYEAQPDKSGLPSDRFSAERPEGSISTLTIQRTEQRDSAMYRCASSVPGLAGTWELFFGEGSRLTVL.

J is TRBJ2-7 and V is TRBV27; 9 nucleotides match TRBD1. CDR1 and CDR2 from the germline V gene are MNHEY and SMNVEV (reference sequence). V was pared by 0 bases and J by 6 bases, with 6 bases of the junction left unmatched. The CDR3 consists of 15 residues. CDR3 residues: CASSLSGTGTTEQYF. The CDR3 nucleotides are TGTGCCAGCAGTTTATCCGGGACAGGGACCACCGAGCAGTACTTC.

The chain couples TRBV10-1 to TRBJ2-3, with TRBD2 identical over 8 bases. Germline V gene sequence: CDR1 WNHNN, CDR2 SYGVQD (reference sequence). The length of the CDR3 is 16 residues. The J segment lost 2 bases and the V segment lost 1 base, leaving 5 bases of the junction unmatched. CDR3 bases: TGCGCCAGCAGTGAGTTGGCGGGGGGTACCACAGATACGCAGTATTTT. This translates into CASSELAGGTTDTQYF.

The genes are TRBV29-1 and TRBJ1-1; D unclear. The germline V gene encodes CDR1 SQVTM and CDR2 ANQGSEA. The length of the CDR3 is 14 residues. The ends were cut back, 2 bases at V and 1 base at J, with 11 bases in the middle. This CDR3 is CSVESGMRNTEAFF. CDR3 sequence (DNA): TGCAGCGTTGAATCCGGCATGCGGAACACTGAAGCTTTCTTT. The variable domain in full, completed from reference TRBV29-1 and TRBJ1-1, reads SAVISQKPSRDICQRGTSLTIQCQVDSQVTMMFWYRQQPGQSLTLIATANQGSEATYESGFVIDKFPISRPNLTFSTLTVSNMSPEDSSIYLCSVESGMRNTEAFFGQGTRLTVV.

DNA for the CDR3: TGTGCCAGCAGTTTCCAGGGGCTCGAGCAGTACTTC. It specifies CASSFQGLEQYF. The chain recombines TRBV27 with TRBJ2-7; TRBD1 is a possible D gene (6 bases). Between the trimmed V and J ends, which lost 3 bases and 6 bases, there was a span of 9 bases. The CDR3 contains 12 residues. Per germline, CDR1 MNHEY and CDR2 SMNVEV (reference sequence).